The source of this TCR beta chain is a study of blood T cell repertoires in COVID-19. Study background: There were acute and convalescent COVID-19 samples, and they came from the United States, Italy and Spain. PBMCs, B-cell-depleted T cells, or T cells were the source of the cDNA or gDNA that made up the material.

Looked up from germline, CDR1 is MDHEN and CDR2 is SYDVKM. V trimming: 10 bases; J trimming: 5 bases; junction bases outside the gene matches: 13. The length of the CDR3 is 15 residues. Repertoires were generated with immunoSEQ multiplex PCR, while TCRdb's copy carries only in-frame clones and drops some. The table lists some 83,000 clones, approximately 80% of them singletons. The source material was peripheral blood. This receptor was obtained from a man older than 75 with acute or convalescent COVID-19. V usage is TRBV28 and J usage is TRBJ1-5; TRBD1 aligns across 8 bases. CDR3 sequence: CATDGQGLIDQPQHF. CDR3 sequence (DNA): TGTGCCACCGACGGACAGGGATTAATAGATCAGCCCCAGCATTTT.